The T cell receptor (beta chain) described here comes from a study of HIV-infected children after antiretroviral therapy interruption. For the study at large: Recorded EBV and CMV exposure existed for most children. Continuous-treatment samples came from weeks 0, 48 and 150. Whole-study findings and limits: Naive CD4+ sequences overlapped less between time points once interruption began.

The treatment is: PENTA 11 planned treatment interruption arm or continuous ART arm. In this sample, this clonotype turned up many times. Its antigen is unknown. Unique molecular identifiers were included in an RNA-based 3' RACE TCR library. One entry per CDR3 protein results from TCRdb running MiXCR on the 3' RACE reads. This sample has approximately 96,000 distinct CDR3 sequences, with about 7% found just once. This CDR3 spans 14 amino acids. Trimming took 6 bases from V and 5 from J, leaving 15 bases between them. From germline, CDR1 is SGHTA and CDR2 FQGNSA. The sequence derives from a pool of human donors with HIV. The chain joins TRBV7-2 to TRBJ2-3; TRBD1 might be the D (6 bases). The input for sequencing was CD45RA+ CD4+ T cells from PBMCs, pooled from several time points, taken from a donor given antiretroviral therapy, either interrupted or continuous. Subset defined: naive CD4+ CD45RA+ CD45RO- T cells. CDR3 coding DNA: TGTGCCAGCAGTTTATTGAGGGGGTTAGATACGCAGTATTTT. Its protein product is CASSLLRGLDTQYF.